The rows below give T cell receptor beta chains drawn from one sample of a study of shared clonotypes between healthy human individuals. The protocol was immunoSEQ multiplex PCR, while the TCRdb copy is restricted to in-frame clones and leaves out a portion. The sample consists of about 1.1 million clones, around 77% of them appearing once. Sequenced input: memory CD4+ T cells from PBMCs. These receptors were obtained from a man between 18 and 35 years old in good health. Some clones in this sample may be carry-over from other donors' samples. The CDR3 runs from the conserved cysteine through the conserved F or W. The D gene is left open where the match is weak. A clone size is listed for some rows: how often the clone was seen (once, few, many), or a class if it is expanded.

size,J,D,V,DNA,CDR3
.,TRBJ2-7,.,TRBV7-3,TGTGCCAGCAGCTCGGGCAGCGAGAGCTCCTACGAGCAGTACTTC,CASSSGSESSYEQYF
.,TRBJ2-3,TRBD2,TRBV7-8,TGTGCCAGCAGCGCCCGGACTAGCGGGACAGATACGCAGTATTTT,CASSARTSGTDTQYF
.,TRBJ2-7,.,TRBV2,TGTGCCAGCAGTCTTTCCAGGAGTGGGTCCGAGCAGTACTTC,CASSLSRSGSEQYF
.,TRBJ2-3,.,TRBV29-1,TGCAGCGTGCGCCGGGATTTGGCCACAGATACGCAGTATTTT,CSVRRDLATDTQYF
.,TRBJ2-5,TRBD1,TRBV9,TGTGCCAGCAGCGTGGACAGGGGAGGGGAGACCCAGTACTTC,CASSVDRGGETQYF
once,TRBJ2-1,TRBD1,TRBV10-3,TGTGCCATCAGTGACCCGACAGGGTATGAGCAGTTCTTC,CAISDPTGYEQFF
many,TRBJ1-1,.,TRBV6-1,TGTGCCAGCACCTCGGACGGAGTTTACACTGAAGCTTTCTTT,CASTSDGVYTEAFF
.,TRBJ2-7,.,TRBV19,TGTGCCAGTAGTATAGTGGCTAGTCTAGTCTACGAGCAGTACTTC,CASSIVASLVYEQYF
.,TRBJ1-2,.,TRBV11-3,TGTGCCAGCAGCCCGTGGAGAGGAGTTGTCGTTGCCTTC,CASSPWRGVVVAF
few,TRBJ2-3,TRBD2,TRBV11-3,TGTGCCAGCAGCTTTTGGGGGGGTTCTCCAGATACGCAGTATTTT,CASSFWGGSPDTQYF
.,TRBJ1-1,.,TRBV14,TGTGCCAGCAGCCAAGCAATGTCGGGGAACACTGAAGCTTTCTTT,CASSQAMSGNTEAFF
.,TRBJ2-1,.,TRBV9,TGTGCCAGCAGCGTATCCGCCCTAGCGGAGCAGTTCTTC,CASSVSALAEQFF
.,TRBJ2-3,.,TRBV4-1,TGCGCCAGCAGCCCACACGGCACAGATACGCAGTATTTT,CASSPHGTDTQYF
.,TRBJ2-7,TRBD1,TRBV28,TGTGCCAGCAGTGGGGACAGCCCCAAGCAGTACTTC,CASSGDSPKQYF
.,TRBJ1-3,.,TRBV9,TGTGCCAGCAGCGTAGATTTTGGAGGGAACACCATATATTTT,CASSVDFGGNTIYF
.,TRBJ1-1,TRBD1,TRBV28,TGTGCCAGCAACCCCGTGGGGACCCCCGGGACAGGGTACACTGAAGCTTTCTTT,CASNPVGTPGTGYTEAFF